This TCR beta chain stems from a study of blood T cell repertoires in COVID-19. Study summary: Samples of COVID-19 (acute and convalescent) were obtained from the United States, Italy and Spain.

This CDR3 has 14 residues. The germline V gene has CDR1 LNHDA and CDR2 SQIVND (reference sequence). With 1 base removed from V and 2 bases from J, the gap between germline ends came to 9 bases. Original processing methods: How many nucleated cells were present was estimated from reference gene primer amplification. Profiling relied on immunoSEQ multiplex PCR, and the TCRdb table lists in-frame clones only, not all of them. The V and J calls and clone size come from that table; D and trimming were worked out from the DNA. The sample lists about 39,000 clones, 85% to 90% seen once, with over 3.5% in the top ten.

This chain uses TRBV19 with TRBJ2-7; D unclear. Material: peripheral blood. This clonotype was sampled from a man aged 55 to 70 with acute or convalescent COVID-19. CDR3 in amino acids: CASSIASFPYEQYF. CDR3 coding DNA: TGTGCCAGTAGTATAGCCAGTTTCCCCTACGAGCAGTACTTC.